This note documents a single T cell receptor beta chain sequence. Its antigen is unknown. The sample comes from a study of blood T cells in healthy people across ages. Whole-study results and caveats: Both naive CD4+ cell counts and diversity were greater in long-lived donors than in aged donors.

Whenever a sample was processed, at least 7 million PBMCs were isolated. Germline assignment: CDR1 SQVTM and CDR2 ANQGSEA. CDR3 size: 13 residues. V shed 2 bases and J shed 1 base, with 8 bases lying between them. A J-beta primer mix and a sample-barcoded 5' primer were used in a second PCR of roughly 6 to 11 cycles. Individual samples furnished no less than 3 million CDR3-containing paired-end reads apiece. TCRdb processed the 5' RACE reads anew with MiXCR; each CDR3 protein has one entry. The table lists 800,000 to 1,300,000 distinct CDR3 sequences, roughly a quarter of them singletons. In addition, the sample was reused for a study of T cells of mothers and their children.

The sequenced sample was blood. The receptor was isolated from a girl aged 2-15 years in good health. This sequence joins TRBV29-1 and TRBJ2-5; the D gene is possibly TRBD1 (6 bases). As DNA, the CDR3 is TGCAGCGTTGAAATAGGGGGCCAAGAGACCCAGTACTTC. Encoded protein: CSVEIGGQETQYF.